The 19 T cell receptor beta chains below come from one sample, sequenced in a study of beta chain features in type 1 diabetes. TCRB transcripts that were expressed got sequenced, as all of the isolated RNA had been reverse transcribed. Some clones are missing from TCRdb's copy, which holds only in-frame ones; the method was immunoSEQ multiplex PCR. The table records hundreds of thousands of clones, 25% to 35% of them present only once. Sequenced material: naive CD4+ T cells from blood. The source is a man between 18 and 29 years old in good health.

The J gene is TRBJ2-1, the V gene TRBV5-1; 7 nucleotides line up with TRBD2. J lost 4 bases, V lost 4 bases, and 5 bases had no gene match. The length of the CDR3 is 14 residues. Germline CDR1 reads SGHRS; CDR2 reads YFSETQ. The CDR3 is CASSVLADYNEQFF. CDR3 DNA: TGCGCCAGCAGCGTCCTAGCGGATTACAATGAGCAGTTCTTC.

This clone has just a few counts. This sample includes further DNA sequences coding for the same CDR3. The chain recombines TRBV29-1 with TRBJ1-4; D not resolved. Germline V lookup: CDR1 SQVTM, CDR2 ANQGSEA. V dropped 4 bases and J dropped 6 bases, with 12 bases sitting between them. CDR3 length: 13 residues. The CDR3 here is CSVAPGGDEKLFF. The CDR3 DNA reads TGCAGCGTTGCCCCGGGTGGAGATGAAAAACTGTTTTTT.

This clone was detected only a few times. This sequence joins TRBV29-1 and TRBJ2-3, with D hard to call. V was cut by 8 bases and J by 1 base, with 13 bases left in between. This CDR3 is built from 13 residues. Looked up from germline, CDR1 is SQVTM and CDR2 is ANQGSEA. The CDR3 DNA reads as TGCAGCTTCAGGCCGGGTGGCACAGATACGCAGTATTTT. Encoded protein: CSFRPGGTDTQYF.

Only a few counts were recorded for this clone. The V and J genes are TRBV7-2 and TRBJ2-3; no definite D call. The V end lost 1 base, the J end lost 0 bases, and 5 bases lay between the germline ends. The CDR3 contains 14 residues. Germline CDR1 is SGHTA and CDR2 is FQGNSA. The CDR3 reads CASSLERSTDTQYF. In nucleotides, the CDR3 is TGTGCCAGCAGCTTAGAGCGCAGCACAGATACGCAGTATTTT.

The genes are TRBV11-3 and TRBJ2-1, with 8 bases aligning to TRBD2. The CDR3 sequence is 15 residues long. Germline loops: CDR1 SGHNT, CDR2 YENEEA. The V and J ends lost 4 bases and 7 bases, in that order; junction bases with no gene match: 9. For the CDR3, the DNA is TGTGCCAGCAGCTCCGGAATACTAGCGGAGAATGAGCAGTTCTTC. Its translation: CASSSGILAENEQFF.

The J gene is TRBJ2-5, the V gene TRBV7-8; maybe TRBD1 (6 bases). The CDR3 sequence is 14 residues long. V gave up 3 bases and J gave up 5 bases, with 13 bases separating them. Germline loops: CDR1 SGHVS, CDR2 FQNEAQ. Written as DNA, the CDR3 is TGTGCCAGCAGCTTGGACAGAGTCATGGAGACCCAGTACTTC. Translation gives CASSLDRVMETQYF.

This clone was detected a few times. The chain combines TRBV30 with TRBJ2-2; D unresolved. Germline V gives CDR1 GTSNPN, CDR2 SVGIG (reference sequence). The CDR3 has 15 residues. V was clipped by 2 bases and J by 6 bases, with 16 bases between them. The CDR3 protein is CAWSTKTTRSGELFF. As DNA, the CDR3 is TGTGCCTGGAGTACCAAGACCACGCGGTCCGGGGAGCTGTTTTTT.

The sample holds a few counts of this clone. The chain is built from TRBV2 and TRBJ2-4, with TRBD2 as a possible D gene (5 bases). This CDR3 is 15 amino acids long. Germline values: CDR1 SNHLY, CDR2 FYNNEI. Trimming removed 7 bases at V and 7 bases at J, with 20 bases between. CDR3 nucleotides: TGTGCCAGCACCCCCGGACTGGAGTCATTGAACATTCAGTACTTC. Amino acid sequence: CASTPGLESLNIQYF.

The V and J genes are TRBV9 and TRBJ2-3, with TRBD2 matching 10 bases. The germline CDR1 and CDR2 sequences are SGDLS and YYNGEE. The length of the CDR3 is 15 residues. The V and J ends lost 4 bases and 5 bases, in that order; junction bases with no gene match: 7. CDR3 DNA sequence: TGTGCCAGCAGCTCTAGCGGGAGCGGACGAGATACGCAGTATTTT. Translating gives CASSSSGSGRDTQYF.

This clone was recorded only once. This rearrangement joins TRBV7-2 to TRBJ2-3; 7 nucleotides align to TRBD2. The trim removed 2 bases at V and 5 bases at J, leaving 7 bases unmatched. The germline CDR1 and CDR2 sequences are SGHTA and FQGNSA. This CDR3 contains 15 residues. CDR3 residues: CASSLLSGLGDTQYF. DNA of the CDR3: TGTGCCAGCAGCTTACTTAGCGGGTTAGGAGATACGCAGTATTTT.

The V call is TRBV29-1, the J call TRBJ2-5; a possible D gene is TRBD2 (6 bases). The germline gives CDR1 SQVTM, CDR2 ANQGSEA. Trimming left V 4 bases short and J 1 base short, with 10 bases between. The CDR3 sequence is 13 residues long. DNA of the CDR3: TGCAGCGTTGTACGGGAGATCCAAGAGACCCAGTACTTC. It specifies CSVVREIQETQYF.

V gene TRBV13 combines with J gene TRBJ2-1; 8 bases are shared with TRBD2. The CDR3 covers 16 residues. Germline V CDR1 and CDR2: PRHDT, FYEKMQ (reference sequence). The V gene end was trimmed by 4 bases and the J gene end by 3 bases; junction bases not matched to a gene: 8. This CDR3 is CASSSPLLADYNEQFF. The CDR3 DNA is TGTGCCAGCAGCTCCCCATTACTAGCGGACTACAATGAGCAGTTCTTC.

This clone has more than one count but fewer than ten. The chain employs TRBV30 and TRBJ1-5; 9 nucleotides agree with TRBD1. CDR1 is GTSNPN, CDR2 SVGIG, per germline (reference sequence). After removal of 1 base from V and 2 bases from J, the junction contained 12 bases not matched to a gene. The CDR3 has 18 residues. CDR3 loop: CAWSAKWDRASGNQPQHF. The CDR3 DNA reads TGTGCCTGGAGTGCTAAGTGGGACAGGGCGTCTGGCAATCAGCCCCAGCATTTT. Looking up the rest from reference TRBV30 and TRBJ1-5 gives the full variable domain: SQTIHQWPATLVQPVGSPLSLECTVEGTSNPNLYWYRQAAGRGLQLLFYSVGIGQISSEVPQNLSASRPQDRQFILSSKKLLLSDSGFYLCAWSAKWDRASGNQPQHFGDGTRLSIL.

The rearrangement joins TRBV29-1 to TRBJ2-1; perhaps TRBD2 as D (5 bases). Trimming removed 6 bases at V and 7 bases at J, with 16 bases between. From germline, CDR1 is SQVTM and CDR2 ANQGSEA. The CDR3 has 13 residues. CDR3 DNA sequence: TGCAGCGTGGCAACTAGTCTGGGAAATGAGCAGTTCTTC. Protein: CSVATSLGNEQFF.

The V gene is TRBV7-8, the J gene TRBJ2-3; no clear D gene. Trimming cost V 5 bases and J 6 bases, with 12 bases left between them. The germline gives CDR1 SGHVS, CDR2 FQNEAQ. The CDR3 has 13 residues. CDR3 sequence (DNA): TGTGCCAGCAGCCCCCGGGTAGCCGATACGCAGTATTTT. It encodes CASSPRVADTQYF.

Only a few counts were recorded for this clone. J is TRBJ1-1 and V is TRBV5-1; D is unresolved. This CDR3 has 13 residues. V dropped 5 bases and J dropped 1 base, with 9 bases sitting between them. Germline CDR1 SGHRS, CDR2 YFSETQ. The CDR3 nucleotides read TGCGCCAGCAGAACGCTTACGAACACTGAAGCTTTCTTT. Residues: CASRTLTNTEAFF.

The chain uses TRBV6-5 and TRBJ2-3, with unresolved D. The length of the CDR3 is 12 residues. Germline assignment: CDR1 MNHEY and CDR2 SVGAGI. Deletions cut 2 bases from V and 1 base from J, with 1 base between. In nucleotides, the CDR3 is TGTGCCAGCAGTTACCGCACAGATACGCAGTATTTT. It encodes CASSYRTDTQYF.

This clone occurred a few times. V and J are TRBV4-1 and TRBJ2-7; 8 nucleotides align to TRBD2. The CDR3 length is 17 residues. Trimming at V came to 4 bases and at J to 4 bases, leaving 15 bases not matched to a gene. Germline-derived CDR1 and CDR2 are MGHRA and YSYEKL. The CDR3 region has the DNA TGCGCCAGCAGCCGACCCACGGGAGCGGGAGCAGGTTACGAGCAGTACTTC. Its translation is CASSRPTGAGAGYEQYF.

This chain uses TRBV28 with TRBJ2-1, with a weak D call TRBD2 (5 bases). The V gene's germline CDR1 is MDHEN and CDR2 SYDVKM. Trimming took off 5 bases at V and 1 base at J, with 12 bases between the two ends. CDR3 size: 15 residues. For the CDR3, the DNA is TGTGCCAGCAGTCTGGACTTCTCGTCCTACAATGAGCAGTTCTTC. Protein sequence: CASSLDFSSYNEQFF.